This TCR beta chain was recovered during a study of beta chain features in type 1 diabetes. Study background: Over all samples combined, about 99,000,000 sorted cells were examined. Findings and limits, study-wide: Moderately but significantly shorter TCRB CDR3s were found in Type 1 diabetes patients in all four CD4+ subsets.

CDR3 length: 16 amino acids. The V end was cut by 0 bases, the J end by 1 base, with 10 bases between. Looked up from germline, CDR1 is SGHTA and CDR2 is FQGNSA. The investigators reverse transcribed all of the isolated RNA, so they sequenced expressed TCRB transcripts. The average read count of naive, central memory and regulatory T cell samples was several million. The repertoire was sequenced with immunoSEQ multiplex PCR; TCRdb's copy has only in-frame clones and lacks some. Altogether about 700,000 clones are present, 13% being singletons, with the ten largest covering approximately 0.022%. CD45RO/CCR7/CD25/CD127/CD95/CD27 staining was used to isolate CD4+ naive, central memory, regulatory and stem cell-like memory cells by sorting. This clone was seen a few times. The antigen remains unidentified.

The sequencing sample was made of naive CD4+ T cells from blood. The source of this sequence is a man between 18 and 35 years old with type 1 diabetes. The V call is TRBV7-2, the J call TRBJ2-4, with D possibly matching TRBD1 (5 bases). The CDR3 DNA reads as TGTGCCAGCAGCTTAGCAGGGGTCTTGGCCAAAAACATTCAGTACTTC. This translates into CASSLAGVLAKNIQYF.